What follows are 26 T cell receptor beta chains derived from one specimen sequenced in a study of blood T cell repertoires in COVID-19. TCRdb keeps only in-frame clones here, not all; method: immunoSEQ multiplex PCR. The sample holds about 500,000 clones, about 89% seen once. Sequenced input: peripheral blood. The receptors come from a woman between 45 and 65 years old with COVID-19, enrolled during active disease.

The chain uses TRBV5-6 and TRBJ2-3, with a tentative D call TRBD2 (5 bases). V dropped 7 bases and J dropped 0 bases, with 18 bases sitting between them. This CDR3 has 16 residues. Germline-derived CDR1 and CDR2 are SGHDT and YYEEEE. The CDR3 DNA reads TGTGCCAGCTCTGGACTGTCGGGCTCTAGCACAGATACGCAGTATTTT. Its protein product is CASSGLSGSSTDTQYF.

The chain has TRBV7-9 and TRBJ1-5; TRBD1 is a possible D gene (6 bases). V lost 1 base and J lost 5, with 18 bases in between. The CDR3 covers 17 residues. In germline, CDR1 is SEHNR, CDR2 FQNEAQ (reference sequence). The CDR3: CASSLGGGPTPDQPQHF. The CDR3 DNA sequence: TGTGCCAGCAGCTTAGGAGGGGGTCCCACTCCGGATCAGCCCCAGCATTTT.

This rearrangement joins TRBV5-1 to TRBJ2-1, with a weak D call TRBD2 (7 bases). V lost 4 bases and J 9 bases, leaving 14 bases between the germline ends. This CDR3 region has 13 residues. Germline CDR1 is SGHRS and CDR2 is YFSETQ. The CDR3 nucleotides read TGCGCCAGCAGCCCCAGGGAGGGGGGTGAGCAGTTCTTC. It yields the protein CASSPREGGEQFF.

The chain recombines TRBV10-3 with TRBJ1-1; D remains unclear. From germline, CDR1 is ENHRY and CDR2 SYGVKD. Trimming took off 7 bases at V and 0 bases at J, with 12 bases between the two ends. The CDR3 has 14 residues. The CDR3 loop reads CAITAEPLNTEAFF. CDR3 in DNA: TGTGCCATCACCGCGGAGCCACTGAACACTGAAGCTTTCTTT.

J is TRBJ1-2 and V is TRBV2, with a tentative D call TRBD1 (5 bases). The CDR3 runs 14 residues. V was clipped by 3 bases and J by 6 bases, with 14 bases between them. The V gene's germline CDR1 is SNHLY and CDR2 FYNNEI. CDR3 coding DNA: TGTGCCAGCAGTGACAGATGGGGCTACCATGGCTACACCTTC. Residues: CASSDRWGYHGYTF.

The chain combines TRBV2 with TRBJ2-3, with 15 positions matching TRBD2. Germline V gene data show CDR1 as SNHLY and CDR2 as FYNNEI. J was trimmed by 1 base and V by 5 bases; bases with no gene match: 7. The CDR3 is 18 residues long. CDR3 coding DNA: TGTGCCAGCAGTCTTGGACTAGCGGGGGGGTCGGGCACAGATACGCAGTATTTT. It yields the protein CASSLGLAGGSGTDTQYF.

This sequence joins TRBV5-1 and TRBJ1-2, with 10 bases lining up with TRBD1. The CDR3 length is 18 residues. The J segment lost 0 bases and the V segment lost 1 base, leaving 9 bases of the junction unmatched. Germline V gene data show CDR1 as SGHRS and CDR2 as YFSETQ. The DNA for the CDR3 is TGCGCCAGCAGCTTGACCGGGACAGGGGTCCTAGCTAACTATGGCTACACCTTC. Protein: CASSLTGTGVLANYGYTF.

The chain recombines TRBV5-4 with TRBJ2-1; 15 nucleotides align to TRBD2. The CDR3 spans 16 residues. Trimming cost V 1 base and J 8 bases; bases outside gene matches: 4. Germline assignment: CDR1 SGHNT and CDR2 YYREEE (reference sequence). The chain's CDR3 is CASSLSRTSGGDEQFF. The CDR3, as DNA: TGTGCCAGCAGCTTGTCAAGGACTAGCGGGGGGGATGAGCAGTTCTTC.

This clone was seen only once. This rearrangement joins TRBV7-8 to TRBJ2-3, with D maybe TRBD2 (6 bases). V lost 5 bases, J lost 5 bases, and 14 bases lay in between. The CDR3 is made up of 14 amino acids. From germline, CDR1 is SGHVS and CDR2 FQNEAQ. The CDR3, as DNA: TGTGCCAGCAGCCGCACTAGGGAGGAAGATACGCAGTATTTT. It yields the protein CASSRTREEDTQYF. The entire variable domain, with the rest obtained from reference TRBV7-8 and TRBJ2-3, is as follows: GAGVSQSPRYKVAKRGQDVALRCDPISGHVSLFWYQQALGQGPEFLTYFQNEAQLDKSGLPSDRFFAERPEGSVSTLKIQRTQQEDSAVYLCASSRTREEDTQYFGPGTRLTVL.

This clone was recorded once. This rearrangement joins TRBV9 to TRBJ1-1; TRBD1 is a possible D gene (5 bases). CDR1 is SGDLS and CDR2 is YYNGEE in the germline V gene. There are 16 residues in the CDR3. The V gene lost 1 base and the J gene lost 5 bases, with 18 bases spanning the gap. CDR3 loop: CASSVNGGFVGTEAFF. CDR3 bases: TGTGCCAGCAGCGTAAACGGGGGATTTGTAGGGACTGAAGCTTTCTTT.

The chain is built from TRBV9 and TRBJ1-3; 9 bases are shared with TRBD1. V was pared by 4 bases and J by 4 bases, with 12 bases of the junction left unmatched. The CDR3 runs 17 residues. The V gene's germline CDR1 is SGDLS and CDR2 YYNGEE. CDR3: CASSQGDRVIVGNTIYF. Here the CDR3 DNA reads TGTGCCAGCAGCCAGGGGGACAGGGTTATCGTCGGAAACACCATATATTTT.

The chain employs TRBV4-1 and TRBJ1-2; tentative D call: TRBD1 (6 bases). V lost 3 bases to trimming and J lost 0 bases, with 14 bases between them. CDR1 and CDR2 from the germline V gene are MGHRA and YSYEKL. This CDR3 is built from 16 residues. DNA for the CDR3: TGCGCCAGCAGCCACAGCCCAAACAGGGCTAACTATGGCTACACCTTC. Translation gives CASSHSPNRANYGYTF.

A single count supports this clone. This chain links TRBV3-1 (or the pseudogene TRBV3-2) with TRBJ2-1; TRBD2 matches at 14 bases. Germline V CDR1 and CDR2: LGHDT, YNNKEL (reference sequence). The CDR3 totals 18 residues. The J segment lost 0 bases and the V segment lost 2 bases, leaving 3 bases of the junction unmatched. In DNA form, the CDR3 reads TGTGCCAGCAGCCAAATGGGGACTAGCGGGAGCTCCTACAATGAGCAGTTCTTC. Its protein is CASSQMGTSGSSYNEQFF.

The chain carries TRBV5-1 and TRBJ1-3, with 8 bases that match TRBD1. J gave up 0 bases and V 3 bases, and 8 bases lay outside the gene matches. The CDR3 has 17 amino acids. Per germline, CDR1 SGHRS and CDR2 YFSETQ. The DNA of the CDR3 is TGCGCCAGCAGCTCTTTTTTGGGACAGGTCTCTGGAAACACCATATATTTT. Protein product: CASSSFLGQVSGNTIYF.

The DNA for the CDR3 is TGTGCCAGCAGAAATCTCGTACAGGGGGCCGGGGAGCTGTTTTTT. Protein sequence: CASRNLVQGAGELFF. This sequence joins TRBV6-5 and TRBJ2-2, with 8 bases identical to TRBD1. With V trimmed by 6 bases and J by 6 bases, 9 bases remained unmatched. This CDR3 is built from 15 residues. Germline lookup yields CDR1 MNHEY and CDR2 SVGAGI.

The chain is built from TRBV4-1 and TRBJ1-1, with a possible D match to TRBD1 (5 bases). The CDR3 has 19 amino acids. Trimming removed 1 base at V and 10 bases at J, with 31 bases between. The V gene's germline CDR1 is MGHRA and CDR2 YSYEKL. The CDR3 DNA is TGCGCCAGCAGCCAAGCTTTTGGGTCAGTCAGGGTGGACTATGTACGAGCTTTCTTT. This translates into CASSQAFGSVRVDYVRAFF.

The chain has TRBV6-5 and TRBJ1-2; D is possibly TRBD1 (5 bases). The CDR3 sequence is 14 residues long. The germline CDR1 and CDR2 sequences are MNHEY and SVGAGI. V lost 4 bases and J 7 bases, leaving 16 bases between the germline ends. The CDR3 DNA follows: TGTGCCAGCAGTTTAAGGTCCTCGCAGGGTGGCTACACCTTC. This codes for CASSLRSSQGGYTF.

V and J are TRBV2 and TRBJ1-5; 8 bases line up with TRBD1. The CDR3 length is 19 residues. J lost 2 bases, V lost 6 bases, and 18 bases had no gene match. CDR1 SNHLY and CDR2 FYNNEI come from the germline V gene. The CDR3 DNA sequence: TGTGCCAGCAGACGTCGGACAGGGACGAGGGGTATGGGCAATCAGCCCCAGCATTTT. Encoded protein: CASRRRTGTRGMGNQPQHF.

CDR3 protein: CASSRIGTVSYEQYF. CDR3 sequence (DNA): TGTGCCAGCAGTCGGATTGGGACTGTCTCCTACGAGCAGTACTTC. This chain links TRBV6-5 with TRBJ2-7, with a weak D call TRBD2 (6 bases). The CDR3 contains 15 residues. Trimming pared 5 bases from V and 0 bases from J, leaving 14 bases between. Germline V gene sequence: CDR1 MNHEY, CDR2 SVGAGI.

V and J are TRBV5-6 and TRBJ2-1; TRBD2 is a possible D gene (6 bases). This CDR3 spans 14 amino acids. V lost 4 bases and J 6 bases, leaving 14 bases between the germline ends. Germline V CDR1 and CDR2: SGHDT, YYEEEE. CDR3 nucleotides: TGTGCCAGCAGCCGGGGACTGCAGGTCAATGAGCAGTTCTTC. It encodes CASSRGLQVNEQFF. Full variable domain (rest looked up from reference TRBV5-6 and TRBJ2-1): DAGVTQSPTHLIKTRGQQVTLRCSPKSGHDTVSWYQQALGQGPQFIFQYYEEEERQRGNFPDRFSGHQFPNYSSELNVNALLLGDSALYLCASSRGLQVNEQFFGPGTRLTVL.

This chain links TRBV5-3 with TRBJ1-5; 8 nucleotides agree with TRBD1. TRBV5-3 is sorted into the ORF group, with uncertain function. Trimming removed 4 bases from V and 3 bases from J; junction bases left unmatched: 15. The CDR3 runs 18 residues. The CDR3 here is CARSTAARTGSNNQPQHF. Written as DNA, the CDR3 is TGTGCCAGAAGCACCGCGGCTCGGACAGGGAGTAACAATCAGCCCCAGCATTTT.

This clone came up a few times. The identical CDR3 is also encoded by other nucleotide sequences in the sample. CDR3 amino acids: CASSPGQGNSPLHF. In DNA form, the CDR3 reads TGTGCCAGCTCACCGGGACAGGGTAATTCACCCCTCCACTTT. The J gene is TRBJ1-6, the V gene TRBV18; 9 nucleotides agree with TRBD1. CDR1 and CDR2 (germline): KGHSH, LQKENI. The CDR3 length is 14 residues. J was trimmed by 6 bases and V by 3 bases; bases with no gene match: 0. Supplemented by reference TRBV18 and TRBJ1-6, the full variable domain reads NAGVMQNPRHLVRRRGQEARLRCSPMKGHSHVYWYRQLPEEGLKFMVYLQKENIIDESGMPKERFSAEFPKEGPSILRIQQVVRGDSAAYFCASSPGQGNSPLHFGNGTRLTVT.

Only a few counts were recorded for this clone. The V and J genes are TRBV6-5 and TRBJ1-2; unclear D gene. The CDR3 spans 14 residues. V dropped 6 bases and J dropped 1 base, with 12 bases sitting between them. CDR1 and CDR2 from the germline V gene are MNHEY and SVGAGI. DNA for the CDR3: TGTGCCAGCAGGACCCACGGGGATAACTATGGCTACACCTTC. Amino acid sequence: CASRTHGDNYGYTF.

CDR3 in amino acids: CASSLTVGNTEAFF. In nucleotides, the CDR3 is TGTGCCAGCAGTTTGACAGTTGGGAACACTGAAGCTTTCTTT. This chain uses TRBV28 with TRBJ1-1; maybe TRBD1 (5 bases). The CDR3 consists of 14 residues. Per the germline V gene, CDR1 is MDHEN and CDR2 is SYDVKM. V lost 3 bases and J 1 base, leaving 9 bases between the germline ends.

The rearrangement joins TRBV3-1 (or the pseudogene TRBV3-2) to TRBJ2-7, with 8 bases fitting TRBD2. The germline CDR1 and CDR2 sequences are LGHDT and YNNKEL (reference sequence). The CDR3 sequence is 14 residues long. Losses at the gene ends were 5 bases for V and 5 bases for J; bases not matched to a gene: 8. The CDR3 DNA follows: TGTGCCAGCAGCTCCGGACTAGCTTCCCACGAGCAGTACTTC. This encodes CASSSGLASHEQYF.

This rearrangement joins TRBV19 to TRBJ2-7; 8 nucleotides match TRBD1. The junction had 6 bases not matched to a gene; V was cut back by 3 bases and J by 5 bases. From germline, CDR1 is LNHDA and CDR2 SQIVND (reference sequence). The CDR3 length is 14 residues. CDR3 nucleotides: TGTGCCAGTAGTATTGGGCAGGGGGCCCACGAGCAGTACTTC. Residues: CASSIGQGAHEQYF.